The T cell receptor (beta chain) under discussion was sequenced for a study of control samples from healthy donors and cancer patients. Libraries were prepared by immunoSEQ multiplex PCR; TCRdb keeps only in-frame clonotypes and omits some of them. The table includes about 140,000 clones, approximately 94% detected once. The CDR3 contains 10 residues. V was pared by 5 bases and J by 8 bases, with 8 bases between. Germline CDR1 DFQATT, CDR2 SNEGSKA (reference sequence). The chain recombines TRBV20-1 with TRBJ2-3; no clear D. The sample was blood. The receptor was derived from a man aged 35 to 55 in good health. CDR3 in amino acids: CSARVGTQYF. The CDR3 bases are TGCAGTGCTCGGGTGGGTACGCAGTATTTT.